These 28 T cell receptor beta chains came from one sample sequenced in a study of cytomegalovirus exposure and HLA in healthy donors (dated by TCRdb to between 2016 and 2019). The library was built by means of the immunoSEQ multiplex PCR assay. For the multiplex PCR, a mixture combining 60 forward primers for TCR Vbeta segments and 13 reverse primers for TCR Jbeta segments was used. TCRdb took this table from immuneACCESS and kept in-frame rearrangements with V and J called. Such tables lack part of the clones; where checked against another copy, unresolved V genes explain under half of the gap, and the rest is unexplained. The sample yields under 120,000 clones; approximately 70% were counted once. The top ten constitute about 11% of the sample. The sequencing input was PBMCs. The receptors here all came from a man aged 40-55 years in good health and CMV-seropositive.

The chain employs TRBV13 and TRBJ2-7; D gene unclear. This CDR3 is 14 amino acids long. V shed 5 bases and J shed 5 bases, with 16 bases lying between them. Germline V lookup: CDR1 PRHDT, CDR2 FYEKMQ (reference sequence). In DNA, the CDR3 is TGTGCCAGCAGCCTCTCTTTAGGCAGCGACGAGCAGTACTTC. Amino acids: CASSLSLGSDEQYF.

The chain's CDR3 is CASSSNPAGGYNEQFF. The DNA of the CDR3 is TGTGCCAGCAGTTCAAACCCAGCGGGAGGCTACAATGAGCAGTTCTTC. The rearrangement uses TRBV27 and TRBJ2-1, with 9 nucleotides matching TRBD2. The CDR3 covers 16 residues. V lost 4 bases and J lost 3; bases outside the gene matches: 7. The V gene's germline CDR1 is MNHEY and CDR2 SMNVEV (reference sequence).

The V gene is TRBV4-1, the J gene TRBJ1-1; D remains unclear. V was pared by 0 bases and J by 2 bases, with 7 bases between. Germline CDR1 MGHRA, CDR2 YSYEKL. This CDR3 has 14 amino acids. In DNA, the CDR3 is TGCGCCAGCAGCCAAGATCGACACAACACTGAAGCTTTCTTT. This codes for CASSQDRHNTEAFF.

The V call is TRBV28, the J call TRBJ1-5; 8 nucleotides match TRBD1. Germline V gene sequence: CDR1 MDHEN, CDR2 SYDVKM. The V and J ends lost 5 bases and 0 bases, in that order; junction bases with no gene match: 3. This CDR3 is built from 15 residues. The CDR3 is CASSLDRDSNQPQHF. The CDR3 DNA is TGTGCCAGCAGTCTGGACAGGGATAGCAATCAGCCCCAGCATTTT.

The V gene is TRBV5-5, the J gene TRBJ1-3; 10 bases align to TRBD1. The CDR3 spans 15 residues. J lost 2 bases, V lost 4 bases, and 3 bases had no gene match. Germline V gene sequence: CDR1 SGHKS, CDR2 YYEKEE (reference sequence). The CDR3 region is CASSLDRGAGNTIYF. The CDR3 nucleotides read TGTGCCAGCAGCCTGGACAGGGGGGCTGGAAACACCATATATTTT.

The V call is TRBV7-8, the J call TRBJ2-3; TRBD1 aligns across 8 bases. This CDR3 comprises 15 residues. V trimming: 4 bases; J trimming: 0 bases; junction bases outside the gene matches: 3. Germline CDR1 SGHVS, CDR2 FQNEAQ. The CDR3 nucleotides read TGTGCCAGCAGCTCCTGGACAGGGAGCACAGATACGCAGTATTTT. The encoded protein is CASSSWTGSTDTQYF.

This clone showed up just a few times. The rearrangement links TRBV6-5 to TRBJ2-6; no clear D. There are 16 residues in the CDR3. V lost 0 bases and J 1 base, leaving 7 bases between the germline ends. Germline CDR1 and CDR2: MNHEY and SVGAGI. The CDR3 coding sequence is TGTGCCAGCAGTTACTCGACTTTTTCTGGGGCCAACGTCCTGACTTTC. This gives the protein CASSYSTFSGANVLTF.

Note on this clone: The junction does not match germline at one end; this may be a read error. The chain carries TRBV10-1 and TRBJ1-2, with a possible D match to TRBD1 (5 bases). The CDR3 has 13 residues. CDR1 WNHNN and CDR2 SYGVQD come from the germline V gene (reference sequence). The CDR3 region is CASSGERDYGYTF. CDR3 sequence (DNA): TGCGCCAGCAGTGGGGAAAGGGACTATGGCTACACCTTT.

The chain combines TRBV10-3 with TRBJ2-7, with TRBD2 identical over 12 bases. Trimming cost V 5 bases and J 2 bases; bases outside gene matches: 4. CDR3 length equals 15 residues. Germline-derived CDR1 and CDR2 are ENHRY and SYGVKD. CDR3 protein: CAISLTSGSTYEQYF. CDR3 DNA: TGTGCCATCAGTTTGACTAGCGGGAGCACCTACGAGCAGTACTTC.

The chain couples TRBV7-9 to TRBJ2-5, with D maybe TRBD1 (6 bases). Germline V gene sequence: CDR1 SEHNR, CDR2 FQNEAQ (reference sequence). CDR3 size: 15 residues. V lost 0 bases and J lost 2, with 10 bases in between. The CDR3: CASSLARGQQETQYF. The CDR3 DNA reads TGTGCCAGCAGCTTAGCTCGGGGACAACAAGAGACCCAGTACTTC. Using reference TRBV7-9 and TRBJ2-5 for the parts outside the CDR3, the full variable domain is DTGVSQNPRHKITKRGQNVTFRCDPISEHNRLYWYRQTLGQGPEFLTYFQNEAQLEKSRLLSDRFSAERPKGSFSTLEIQRTEQGDSAMYLCASSLARGQQETQYFGPGTRLLVL.

The rearrangement links TRBV28 to TRBJ1-1; perhaps TRBD1 as D (5 bases). The germline gives CDR1 MDHEN, CDR2 SYDVKM. The CDR3 contains 16 residues. Trimming pared 5 bases from V and 0 bases from J, leaving 16 bases between. The CDR3 here is CASSPAGERLNTEAFF. The CDR3 bases are TGTGCCAGCAGTCCAGCGGGGGAGAGGTTGAACACTGAAGCTTTCTTT.

V is TRBV2 and J is TRBJ1-5, with unresolved D. From germline, CDR1 is SNHLY and CDR2 FYNNEI. The CDR3 contains 14 residues. The V gene lost 5 bases and the J gene lost 3 bases, with 11 bases spanning the gap. The CDR3 here is CASSQDGNNQPQHF. For the CDR3, the DNA is TGTGCCAGCAGTCAAGACGGGAACAATCAGCCCCAGCATTTT.

The chain links TRBV4-3 to TRBJ2-3; D remains unclear. Trimming cost V 4 bases and J 0 bases, with 11 bases left between them. The germline V gene encodes CDR1 LGHNA and CDR2 YSLEER. CDR3 length: 15 amino acids. The CDR3 DNA reads as TGCGCCAGCAGCCCACAAGATTTTAGCACAGATACGCAGTATTTT. Protein sequence: CASSPQDFSTDTQYF.

In regard to this clone: Within the sample, other DNA sequences also encode this same CDR3. V gene TRBV27 combines with J gene TRBJ2-7; 7 bases fit TRBD2. CDR1 is MNHEY and CDR2 is SMNVEV in the germline V gene (reference sequence). The V gene end was trimmed by 3 bases and the J gene end by 3 bases; junction bases not matched to a gene: 2. The CDR3 has 13 amino acids. This CDR3 reads CASSLTSSYEQYF. As DNA, the CDR3 is TGTGCCAGCAGTTTGACTAGCAGCTACGAGCAGTACTTC.

The rearrangement joins TRBV30 to TRBJ1-3, with a possible D match to TRBD1 (6 bases). V shed 3 bases and J shed 2 bases, with 14 bases lying between them. The CDR3 is 15 residues long. CDR1 GTSNPN and CDR2 SVGIG come from the germline V gene (reference sequence). The CDR3 DNA reads as TGTGCCTGGAGCCGGAATGAGGGGGCTGGAAACACCATATATTTT. Protein: CAWSRNEGAGNTIYF.

This chain joins TRBV28 and TRBJ1-3, with 8 bases that match TRBD1. The CDR3 spans 17 residues. The J segment lost 0 bases and the V segment lost 4 bases, leaving 8 bases of the junction unmatched. Germline loops: CDR1 MDHEN, CDR2 SYDVKM. The chain's CDR3 is CASSSGTGVLSGNTIYF. The CDR3, as DNA: TGTGCCAGCAGTTCCGGGACAGGAGTCCTCTCTGGAAACACCATATATTTT.

This clone is a singleton in its sample. The rearrangement joins TRBV7-9 to TRBJ2-3; 8 nucleotides line up with TRBD1. The CDR3 spans 14 residues. J gave up 4 bases and V 5 bases, and 5 bases lay outside the gene matches. Germline V gives CDR1 SEHNR, CDR2 FQNEAQ (reference sequence). The CDR3 sequence: CASSTPDRADTQYF. Written as DNA, the CDR3 is TGTGCCAGCAGCACCCCGGACAGGGCAGATACGCAGTATTTT.

CDR3 coding DNA: TGTGCCATCTCCAGCGGGAAGGGTGGGGCCAACGTCCTGACTTTC. It encodes CAISSGKGGANVLTF. The chain links TRBV10-3 to TRBJ2-6; 7 positions agree with TRBD2. The J segment lost 3 bases and the V segment lost 8 bases, leaving 7 bases of the junction unmatched. The germline V gene has CDR1 ENHRY and CDR2 SYGVKD. This CDR3 is built from 15 residues.

The chain combines TRBV19 with TRBJ1-4, with a weak D call TRBD1 (5 bases). Germline V gives CDR1 LNHDA, CDR2 SQIVND (reference sequence). With 7 bases removed from V and 5 bases from J, the gap between germline ends came to 14 bases. The CDR3 contains 14 residues. The CDR3 reads CASTKSGVNEKLFF. In DNA form, the CDR3 reads TGTGCCAGTACTAAATCGGGGGTAAATGAAAAACTGTTTTTT.

J is TRBJ2-5 and V is TRBV28; possibly TRBD2 for D (5 bases). The germline gives CDR1 MDHEN, CDR2 SYDVKM. This CDR3 has 14 residues. Trimming pared 7 bases from V and 1 base from J, leaving 13 bases between. In nucleotides, the CDR3 is TGTGCCAGCACCCTAGGGAGCCTCCAAGAGACCCAGTACTTC. It yields the protein CASTLGSLQETQYF.

V gene TRBV15 combines with J gene TRBJ2-5; possible D gene TRBD2, 5 bases. The V gene's germline CDR1 is LNHNV and CDR2 YYDKDF (reference sequence). The CDR3 is 15 amino acids. The V end was cut by 0 bases, the J end by 5 bases, with 13 bases between. The CDR3 DNA follows: TGTGCCACCAGCAGAGATCTAGCCCTGGGGGAGACCCAGTACTTC. This encodes CATSRDLALGETQYF.

The gene calls are TRBV5-6 and TRBJ1-2, with D hard to call. The ends were cut back, 5 bases at V and 2 bases at J, with 22 bases in the middle. Germline V gives CDR1 SGHDT, CDR2 YYEEEE. The CDR3 is made up of 17 amino acids. CDR3 nucleotide sequence: TGTGCCAGCAGTTCCCCAACCGGGAGCCTTAGGAACTATGGCTACACCTTC. The encoded protein is CASSSPTGSLRNYGYTF.

The V and J genes are TRBV20-1 and TRBJ1-5; D is ambiguous. Germline loops: CDR1 DFQATT, CDR2 SNEGSKA (reference sequence). The CDR3 runs to 11 residues. The germline V and J ends were trimmed by 6 bases and 7 bases, with 10 bases remaining between them. The CDR3 loop reads CSAPEVQPQHF. In DNA, the CDR3 is TGCAGTGCGCCAGAAGTCCAGCCCCAGCATTTT.

In this sample, this clone turned up once. The chain uses TRBV18 and TRBJ1-2; 8 bases agree with TRBD1. The CDR3 runs 12 residues. Germline lookup yields CDR1 KGHSH and CDR2 LQKENI. J lost 7 bases, V lost 2 bases, and 0 bases had no gene match. The CDR3 loop reads CASSPDRGGYTF. The CDR3 DNA is TGTGCCAGCTCACCAGACAGGGGTGGCTACACCTTC. Together with reference TRBV18 and TRBJ1-2, the CDR3 gives the full variable domain: NAGVMQNPRHLVRRRGQEARLRCSPMKGHSHVYWYRQLPEEGLKFMVYLQKENIIDESGMPKERFSAEFPKEGPSILRIQQVVRGDSAAYFCASSPDRGGYTFGSGTRLTVV.

The chain uses TRBV12-2 and TRBJ2-7; TRBD1 reflects the table's D call only, with no check against the DNA. TRBV12-2 is annotated as a pseudogene. The CDR3 covers 17 residues. The CDR3 loop is CASRLPTYWTPAYEQYF. The CDR3 DNA reads TGTGCAAGTCGCTTACCTACCTACTGGACACCCGCCTACGAGCAGTACTTC.

In the case of this clone: Within the sample, other DNA sequences also encode this same CDR3. The rearrangement joins TRBV27 to TRBJ2-7; possible D gene TRBD1, 6 bases. CDR1 and CDR2 (germline): MNHEY, SMNVEV (reference sequence). The CDR3 sequence is 13 residues long. Trimming cost V 2 bases and J 3 bases, with 8 bases left between them. CDR3 sequence reads: CASSLGQIYEQYF. DNA for the CDR3: TGTGCCAGCAGTTTAGGACAGATCTACGAGCAGTACTTC.

The chain recombines TRBV4-2 with TRBJ2-5; 13 nucleotides match TRBD2. Looked up from germline, CDR1 is LGHNA and CDR2 is YNFKEQ. Trimming removed 4 bases from V and 2 bases from J; junction bases left unmatched: 7. The CDR3 sequence is 17 residues long. The CDR3 DNA sequence: TGTGCCAGCAGCCCGGCTGGGGGACTAGCGGGACAAGAGACCCAGTACTTC. The encoded protein is CASSPAGGLAGQETQYF.

The chain uses TRBV19 and TRBJ2-7; 7 bases are shared with TRBD1. V lost 6 bases to trimming and J lost 2 bases; unmatched junction nucleotides: 7. Germline CDR1 LNHDA, CDR2 SQIVND (reference sequence). CDR3 size: 14 residues. The CDR3 DNA is TGTGCCAGTAGCCTCACAGGGGCGACCTACGAGCAGTACTTC. Translated, it gives CASSLTGATYEQYF.